What follows are 4 T cell receptor beta chains derived from one specimen sequenced in a study of beta chain features in type 1 diabetes. Of the isolated RNA, all was reverse transcribed, and so the sequenced material was expressed TCRB transcripts. Data came from immunoSEQ multiplex PCR; TCRdb stores just in-frame clones and leaves some out. The data contain approximately 240,000 clones, roughly 17% of them singletons. Their target antigens are unknown. Regarding the study as a whole: TCRB CDR3s were moderately but significantly shorter in Type 1 diabetes patients in all four CD4+ subsets.

The sample consisted of naive CD4+ T cells from blood. The receptors derive from a man in his thirties or forties with type 1 diabetes.

The rearrangement joins TRBV15 to TRBJ2-4, with 8 bases aligning to TRBD1. Germline V gene data show CDR1 as LNHNV and CDR2 as YYDKDF (reference sequence). CDR3 length equals 17 residues. J gave up 0 bases and V 2 bases, and 6 bases lay outside the gene matches. The CDR3 DNA sequence: TGTGCCACCAGCAGACGGGGACAGGAGCTAGCCAAAAACATTCAGTACTTC. It yields the protein CATSRRGQELAKNIQYF.

This clone has a handful of counts. The V and J genes are TRBV29-1 and TRBJ2-1; D may correspond to TRBD1 or TRBD2 (5 bases each). V lost 6 bases to trimming and J lost 0 bases, with 12 bases between them. The germline V gene encodes CDR1 SQVTM and CDR2 ANQGSEA. The length of the CDR3 is 14 residues. This CDR3 reads CSVRGSSSYNEQFF. In DNA, the CDR3 is TGCAGCGTACGGGGCTCAAGCTCCTACAATGAGCAGTTCTTC.

This clone was seen more than once but under ten times. V gene TRBV30 combines with J gene TRBJ1-6, with TRBD1 identical over 10 bases. The CDR3 has 15 residues. Trimming cost V 3 bases and J 6 bases; bases outside gene matches: 5. Germline CDR1 GTSNPN, CDR2 SVGIG (reference sequence). This chain's CDR3 is CAWSPGQGINSPLHF. CDR3 nucleotides: TGTGCCTGGAGCCCGGGACAGGGGATTAATTCACCCCTCCACTTT. Complete variable domain (other parts from reference TRBV30 and TRBJ1-6): SQTIHQWPATLVQPVGSPLSLECTVEGTSNPNLYWYRQAAGRGLQLLFYSVGIGQISSEVPQNLSASRPQDRQFILSSKKLLLSDSGFYLCAWSPGQGINSPLHFGNGTRLTVT.

This chain joins TRBV6-5 and TRBJ2-7; the match to TRBD2 covers 8 bases. The CDR3 length is 15 residues. Germline V lookup: CDR1 MNHEY, CDR2 SVGAGI. After removal of 5 bases from V and 4 bases from J, the junction contained 10 bases not matched to a gene. Here the CDR3 DNA reads TGTGCCAGCAGTGTGCTTGGTAGCGGGGAATACGAGCAGTACTTC. This codes for CASSVLGSGEYEQYF.